This TCR beta chain was sequenced in a study of identical twins. This clonotype was seen repeatedly, ten times or more. Using its own MiXCR run on the 5' RACE reads, TCRdb lists one record per CDR3 protein. The sample gives roughly 690,000 distinct CDR3 sequences, 5.5% to 6.5% of which show up once; about 2% is in the top ten. The CDR3 is made up of 16 amino acids. The germline CDR1 and CDR2 sequences are SGHDT and YYEEEE. V lost 5 bases to trimming and J lost 6 bases; unmatched junction nucleotides: 15. The specimen was naive T cells sorted from blood. The sequence came from a man between 18 and 29 years old in good health. The chain carries TRBV5-6 and TRBJ2-3; 7 bases align to TRBD2. The CDR3 protein is CASRQLAKKKGDTQYF. CDR3 nucleotides: TGTGCCAGCAGGCAACTAGCGAAGAAAAAAGGGGATACGCAGTATTTT. Variable domain in full (rest from reference TRBV5-6 and TRBJ2-3): DAGVTQSPTHLIKTRGQQVTLRCSPKSGHDTVSWYQQALGQGPQFIFQYYEEEERQRGNFPDRFSGHQFPNYSSELNVNALLLGDSALYLCASRQLAKKKGDTQYFGPGTRLTVL.